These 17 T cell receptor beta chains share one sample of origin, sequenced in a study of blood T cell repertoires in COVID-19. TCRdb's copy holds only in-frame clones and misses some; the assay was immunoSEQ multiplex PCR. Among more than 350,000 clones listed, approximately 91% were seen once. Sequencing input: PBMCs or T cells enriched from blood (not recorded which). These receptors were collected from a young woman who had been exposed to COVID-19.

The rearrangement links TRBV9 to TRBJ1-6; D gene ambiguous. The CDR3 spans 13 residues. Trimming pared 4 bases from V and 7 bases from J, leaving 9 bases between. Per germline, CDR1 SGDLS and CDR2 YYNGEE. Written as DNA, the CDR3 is TGTGCCAGCAGCACCGGGGAGAATTCACCCCTCCACTTT. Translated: CASSTGENSPLHF.

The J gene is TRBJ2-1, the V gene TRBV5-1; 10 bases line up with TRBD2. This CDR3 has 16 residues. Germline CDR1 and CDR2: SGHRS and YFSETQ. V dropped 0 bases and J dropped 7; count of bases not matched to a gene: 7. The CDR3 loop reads CASSLVPAGGPNEQFF. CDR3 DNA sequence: TGCGCCAGCAGCTTGGTTCCAGCGGGGGGGCCGAATGAGCAGTTCTTC.

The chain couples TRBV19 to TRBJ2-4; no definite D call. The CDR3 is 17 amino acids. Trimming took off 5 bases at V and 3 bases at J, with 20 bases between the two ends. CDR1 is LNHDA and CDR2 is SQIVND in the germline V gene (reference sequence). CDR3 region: CASSPRRQDLYKNIQYF. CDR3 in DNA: TGTGCCAGTAGTCCCCGTAGGCAGGATTTATACAAAAACATTCAGTACTTC.

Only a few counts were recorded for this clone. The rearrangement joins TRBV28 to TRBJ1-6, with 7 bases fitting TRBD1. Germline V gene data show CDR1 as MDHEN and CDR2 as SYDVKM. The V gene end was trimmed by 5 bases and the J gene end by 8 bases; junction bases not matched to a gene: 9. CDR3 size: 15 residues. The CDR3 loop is CASSLTGYFDSPLHF. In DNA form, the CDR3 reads TGTGCCAGCAGTCTGACAGGGTACTTCGATTCACCCCTCCACTTT.

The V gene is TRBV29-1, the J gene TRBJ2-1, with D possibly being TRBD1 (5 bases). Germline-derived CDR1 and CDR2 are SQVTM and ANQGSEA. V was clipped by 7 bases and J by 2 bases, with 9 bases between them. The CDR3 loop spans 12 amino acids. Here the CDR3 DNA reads TGCAGCGCTGACAGAACCTACAATGAGCAGTTCTTC. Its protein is CSADRTYNEQFF.

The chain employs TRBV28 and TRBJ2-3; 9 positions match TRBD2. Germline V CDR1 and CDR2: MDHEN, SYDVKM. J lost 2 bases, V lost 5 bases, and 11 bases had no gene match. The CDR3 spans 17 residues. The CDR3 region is CASSVSGGGDITDTQYF. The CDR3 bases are TGTGCCAGCAGTGTTAGCGGGGGAGGGGACATCACAGATACGCAGTATTTT.

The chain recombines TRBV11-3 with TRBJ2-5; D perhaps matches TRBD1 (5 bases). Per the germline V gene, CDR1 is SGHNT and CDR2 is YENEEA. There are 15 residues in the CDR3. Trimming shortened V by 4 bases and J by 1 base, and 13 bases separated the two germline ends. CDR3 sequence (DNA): TGTGCCAGCAGCTGGTCAGGGTCACCCCAAGAGACCCAGTACTTC. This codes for CASSWSGSPQETQYF.

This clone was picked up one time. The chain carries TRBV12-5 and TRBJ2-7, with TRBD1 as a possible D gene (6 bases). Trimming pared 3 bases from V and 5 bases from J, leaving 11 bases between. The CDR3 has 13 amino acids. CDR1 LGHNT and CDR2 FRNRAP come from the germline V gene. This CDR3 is CASGFTGNHEQYF. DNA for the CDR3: TGTGCTAGTGGTTTCACAGGGAATCACGAGCAGTACTTC.

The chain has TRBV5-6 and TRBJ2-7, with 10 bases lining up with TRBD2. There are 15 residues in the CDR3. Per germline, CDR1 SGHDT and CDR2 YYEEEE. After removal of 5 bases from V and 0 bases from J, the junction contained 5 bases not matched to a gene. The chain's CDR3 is CASSTGLASSYEQYF. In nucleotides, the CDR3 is TGTGCCAGCAGTACGGGACTAGCGAGCTCCTACGAGCAGTACTTC.

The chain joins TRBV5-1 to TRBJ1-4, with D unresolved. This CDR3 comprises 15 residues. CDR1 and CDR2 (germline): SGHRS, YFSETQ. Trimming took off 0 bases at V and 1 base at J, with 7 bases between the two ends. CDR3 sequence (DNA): TGCGCCAGCAGCTTGGATGGAGGAACTAATGAAAAACTGTTTTTT. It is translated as CASSLDGGTNEKLFF.

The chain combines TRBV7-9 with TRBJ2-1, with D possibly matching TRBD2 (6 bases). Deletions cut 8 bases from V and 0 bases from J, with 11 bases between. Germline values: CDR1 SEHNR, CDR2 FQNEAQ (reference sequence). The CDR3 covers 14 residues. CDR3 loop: CASGDGSSYNEQFF. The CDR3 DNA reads TGTGCCAGCGGGGACGGGAGCTCCTACAATGAGCAGTTCTTC.

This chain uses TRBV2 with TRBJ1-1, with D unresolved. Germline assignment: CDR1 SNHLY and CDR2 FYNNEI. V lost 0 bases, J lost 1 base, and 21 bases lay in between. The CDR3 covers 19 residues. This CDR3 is CASSEALGQFVGQNTEAFF. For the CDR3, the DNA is TGTGCCAGCAGTGAAGCGCTTGGGCAGTTTGTGGGCCAGAACACTGAAGCTTTCTTT. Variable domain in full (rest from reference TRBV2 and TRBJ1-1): EPEVTQTPSHQVTQMGQEVILRCVPISNHLYFYWYRQILGQKVEFLVSFYNNEISEKSEIFDDQFSVERPDGSNFTLKIRSTKLEDSAMYFCASSEALGQFVGQNTEAFFGQGTRLTVV.

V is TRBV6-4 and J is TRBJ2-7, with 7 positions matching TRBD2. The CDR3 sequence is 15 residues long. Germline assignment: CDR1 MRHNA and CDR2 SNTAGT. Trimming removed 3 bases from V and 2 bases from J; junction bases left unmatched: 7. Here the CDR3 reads CASSEGFSGAYEQYF. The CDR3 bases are TGTGCCAGCAGTGAAGGTTTCAGCGGGGCCTACGAGCAGTACTTC.

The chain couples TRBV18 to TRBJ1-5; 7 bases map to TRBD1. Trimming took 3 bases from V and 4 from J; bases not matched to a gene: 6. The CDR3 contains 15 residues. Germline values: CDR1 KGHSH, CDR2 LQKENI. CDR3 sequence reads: CASSPRTGENQPQHF. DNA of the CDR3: TGTGCCAGCTCACCCCGGACAGGAGAAAATCAGCCCCAGCATTTT.

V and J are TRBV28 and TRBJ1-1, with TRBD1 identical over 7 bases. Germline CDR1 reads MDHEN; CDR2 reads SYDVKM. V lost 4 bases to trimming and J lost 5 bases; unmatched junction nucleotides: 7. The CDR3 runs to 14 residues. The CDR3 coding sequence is TGTGCCAGCAGTTCCGGAGGGGGCGGGACTGAAGCTTTCTTT. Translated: CASSSGGGGTEAFF. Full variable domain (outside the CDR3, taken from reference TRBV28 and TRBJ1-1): DVKVTQSSRYLVKRTGEKVFLECVQDMDHENMFWYRQDPGLGLRLIYFSYDVKMKEKGDIPEGYSVSREKKERFSLILESASTNQTSMYLCASSSGGGGTEAFFGQGTRLTVV.

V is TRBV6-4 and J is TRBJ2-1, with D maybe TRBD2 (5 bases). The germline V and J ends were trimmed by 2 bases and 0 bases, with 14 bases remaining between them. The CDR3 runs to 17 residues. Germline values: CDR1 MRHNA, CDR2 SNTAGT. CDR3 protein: CASSDMTEENSYNEQFF. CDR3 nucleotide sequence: TGTGCCAGCAGTGACATGACGGAGGAGAACTCCTACAATGAGCAGTTCTTC.

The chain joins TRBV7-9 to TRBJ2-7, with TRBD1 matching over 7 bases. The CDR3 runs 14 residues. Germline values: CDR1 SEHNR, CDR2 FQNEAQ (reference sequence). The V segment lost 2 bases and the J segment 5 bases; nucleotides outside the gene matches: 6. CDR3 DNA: TGTGCCAGCAGCTTATTAGGGGGCATGGACGAGCAGTACTTC. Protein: CASSLLGGMDEQYF. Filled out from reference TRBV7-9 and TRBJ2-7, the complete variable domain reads DTGVSQNPRHKITKRGQNVTFRCDPISEHNRLYWYRQTLGQGPEFLTYFQNEAQLEKSRLLSDRFSAERPKGSFSTLEIQRTEQGDSAMYLCASSLLGGMDEQYFGPGTRLTVT.